The 10 T cell receptor beta chains reported below all come from one sample, sequenced in a study of T cell responses to AZD1222 COVID-19 vaccine. The assay was immunoSEQ multiplex PCR, and TCRdb's table has in-frame clones only and misses some. The sample lists 130,000 to 150,000 clones; 70% to 90% were seen once. Here the sequenced sample was peripheral blood, taken on day 0 of MenACWY control vaccination. The origin of the receptors is an adult in good health.

Notes on this clone: Sequence at one end of the junction differs from germline and may be a read error. This chain links TRBV2 with TRBJ1-5, with D tentatively TRBD1 (6 bases). The germline CDR1 and CDR2 sequences are SNHLY and FYNNEI. The CDR3 consists of 12 residues. This CDR3 reads CASSEERGAGYF. The DNA for the CDR3 is TGTGCCAGCAGTGAAGAGAGGGGGGCCGGGTATTTT. The complete variable domain, with remaining parts taken from reference TRBV2 and TRBJ1-5, reads EPEVTQTPSHQVTQMGQEVILRCVPISNHLYFYWYRQILGQKVEFLVSFYNNEISEKSEIFDDQFSVERPDGSNFTLKIRSTKLEDSAMYFCASSEERGAGYFGDGTRLSIL.

V gene TRBV5-4 combines with J gene TRBJ2-7, with 14 bases lining up with TRBD2. The length of the CDR3 is 18 residues. The V gene end was trimmed by 4 bases and the J gene end by 0 bases; junction bases not matched to a gene: 9. In germline, CDR1 is SGHNT, CDR2 YYREEE (reference sequence). The CDR3: CASSLGLAGGPSSYEQYF. The CDR3 DNA sequence: TGTGCCAGCAGCCTCGGACTAGCGGGAGGACCTAGCTCCTACGAGCAGTACTTC.

In this sample, this clone is medium-sized (0.01 to 0.1%). V is TRBV29-1 and J is TRBJ2-7, with a tentative D call TRBD1 (5 bases). This CDR3 has 12 residues. From germline, CDR1 is SQVTM and CDR2 ANQGSEA. V dropped 6 bases and J dropped 3 bases, with 12 bases sitting between them. CDR3 sequence reads: CSVVDNNYEQYF. DNA of the CDR3: TGCAGCGTGGTGGACAACAACTACGAGCAGTACTTC.

The CDR3 reads CASSFTGQGPYEQYF. The CDR3 DNA sequence: TGTGCCAGCAGCTTTACTGGACAGGGCCCCTACGAGCAGTACTTC. The rearrangement joins TRBV7-2 to TRBJ2-7; 8 bases align to TRBD1. The length of the CDR3 is 15 residues. V trimming: 3 bases; J trimming: 2 bases; junction bases outside the gene matches: 6. Germline CDR1 reads SGHTA; CDR2 reads FQGNSA.

The chain carries TRBV28 and TRBJ1-2; D is perhaps TRBD1 (6 bases). Germline values: CDR1 MDHEN, CDR2 SYDVKM. V dropped 4 bases and J dropped 4 bases, with 16 bases sitting between them. The length of the CDR3 is 15 residues. CDR3 sequence reads: CASSSLGGLFYGYTF. CDR3 DNA: TGTGCCAGCAGTTCACTCGGGGGCCTCTTCTATGGCTACACCTTC.

The chain combines TRBV5-4 with TRBJ1-3; the D gene is possibly TRBD1 (6 bases). Per germline, CDR1 SGHNT and CDR2 YYREEE (reference sequence). V lost 0 bases to trimming and J lost 0 bases, with 7 bases between them. This CDR3 is built from 15 residues. The CDR3 reads CASSLAQGSGNTIYF. The DNA of the CDR3 is TGTGCCAGCAGCTTGGCACAGGGCTCTGGAAACACCATATATTTT.

The chain is built from TRBV29-1 and TRBJ1-2, with 7 bases matching TRBD1. The CDR3 sequence is 14 residues long. Germline CDR1 reads SQVTM; CDR2 reads ANQGSEA. J was trimmed by 8 bases and V by 3 bases; bases with no gene match: 12. In DNA, the CDR3 is TGCAGCGTTGATGGGTCGAACAGGGGAGGAGGCTACACCTTC. This gives the protein CSVDGSNRGGGYTF.

This chain joins TRBV18 and TRBJ2-1; D tentatively reads TRBD1 or TRBD2 (5 bases each). Germline assignment: CDR1 KGHSH and CDR2 LQKENI. The CDR3 is 12 amino acids. V was clipped by 5 bases and J by 16 bases, with 18 bases between them. The CDR3: CASSKDGTALFF. CDR3 in DNA: TGTGCCAGCTCAAAGGACGGGACCGCACTTTTCTTC. The full variable domain, rest sourced from reference TRBV18 and TRBJ2-1, is NAGVMQNPRHLVRRRGQEARLRCSPMKGHSHVYWYRQLPEEGLKFMVYLQKENIIDESGMPKERFSAEFPKEGPSILRIQQVVRGDSAAYFCASSKDGTALFFGPGTRLTVL.

This chain connects TRBV9 to TRBJ2-7; 8 nucleotides align to TRBD1. The trim removed 2 bases at V and 3 bases at J, leaving 4 bases unmatched. The CDR3 is 14 residues long. Germline lookup yields CDR1 SGDLS and CDR2 YYNGEE. In DNA form, the CDR3 reads TGTGCCAGCAGCGTGTCAGGGGGCGGCTACGAGCAGTACTTC. The encoded protein is CASSVSGGGYEQYF.

The chain carries TRBV18 and TRBJ2-1; a possible D gene is TRBD2 (5 bases). Germline loops: CDR1 KGHSH, CDR2 LQKENI. The ends were cut back, 4 bases at V and 5 bases at J, with 9 bases in the middle. CDR3 size: 13 residues. CDR3 sequence: CASSQQRDNEQFF. The DNA for the CDR3 is TGTGCCAGCTCACAGCAGAGGGACAATGAGCAGTTCTTC.